This T cell receptor (beta chain) is drawn from a study of blood T cell repertoires in COVID-19. Trimming shortened V by 4 bases and J by 6 bases, and 10 bases separated the two germline ends. Germline V CDR1 and CDR2: MRHNA, SNTAGT. The length of the CDR3 is 13 residues. Only in-frame clones appear in the TCRdb table, and some are missing; sequencing was by immunoSEQ multiplex PCR. The sample yields fewer than 200,000 clones, around nine tenths seen once. The chain recombines TRBV6-4 with TRBJ1-5; D not resolved. The clonotype originates from a man between 60 and 70 years old with active or convalescent COVID-19. Material: peripheral blood. The CDR3 DNA is TGTGCCAGCAGTGTGGAGGGAGGTCAGCCCCAGCATTTT. It encodes CASSVEGGQPQHF.